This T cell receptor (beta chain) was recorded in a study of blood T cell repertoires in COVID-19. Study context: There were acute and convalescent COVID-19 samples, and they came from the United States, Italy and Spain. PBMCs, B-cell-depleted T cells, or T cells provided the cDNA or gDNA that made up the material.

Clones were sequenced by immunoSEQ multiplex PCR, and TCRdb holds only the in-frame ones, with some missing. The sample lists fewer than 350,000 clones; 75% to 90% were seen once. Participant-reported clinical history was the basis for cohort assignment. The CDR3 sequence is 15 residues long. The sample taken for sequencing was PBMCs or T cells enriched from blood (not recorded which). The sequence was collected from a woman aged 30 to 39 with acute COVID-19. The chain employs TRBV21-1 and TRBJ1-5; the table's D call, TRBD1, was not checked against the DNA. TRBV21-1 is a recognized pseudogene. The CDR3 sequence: CASSKGQDCNQPQHF. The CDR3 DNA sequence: TGTGCCAGCAGCAAAGGGCAGGATTGCAATCAGCCCCAGCATTTT.